This paragraph covers one T cell receptor beta chain sequence. Antigen unknown. This sample is drawn from a study of PD-1 blockade in classical Hodgkin lymphoma. The repertoire was sequenced with immunoSEQ multiplex PCR; TCRdb's copy has only in-frame clones and lacks some. The sample carries about 100,000 clones, roughly 87% recorded once. Brentuximab vedotin exposure varied, and every patient relapsed after autologous stem cell transplantation. Complete response, partial response or progressive disease were the best responses. With V trimmed by 3 bases and J by 7 bases, 13 bases remained unmatched. Germline V CDR1 and CDR2: MDHEN, SYDVKM. The CDR3 covers 17 residues. Study outcomes and limitations: Repertoire difference causes, possibly disease activity or prior therapy, remain undefined. CD8+ TCR diversity did not rise significantly by C4D1, unlike CD4+. Healthy donors were reported to have higher baseline TCR diversity than newly diagnosed patients.

The material was peripheral blood mononuclear cells (PBMCs), obtained before the second cycle of nivolumab. This sequence was found in a human donor with classical Hodgkin lymphoma. This chain uses TRBV28 with TRBJ2-2; 8 bases agree with TRBD1. CDR3 region: CASSLEETGDFDGELFF. DNA for the CDR3: TGTGCCAGCAGTTTGGAGGAGACAGGGGATTTTGACGGGGAGCTGTTTTTT.